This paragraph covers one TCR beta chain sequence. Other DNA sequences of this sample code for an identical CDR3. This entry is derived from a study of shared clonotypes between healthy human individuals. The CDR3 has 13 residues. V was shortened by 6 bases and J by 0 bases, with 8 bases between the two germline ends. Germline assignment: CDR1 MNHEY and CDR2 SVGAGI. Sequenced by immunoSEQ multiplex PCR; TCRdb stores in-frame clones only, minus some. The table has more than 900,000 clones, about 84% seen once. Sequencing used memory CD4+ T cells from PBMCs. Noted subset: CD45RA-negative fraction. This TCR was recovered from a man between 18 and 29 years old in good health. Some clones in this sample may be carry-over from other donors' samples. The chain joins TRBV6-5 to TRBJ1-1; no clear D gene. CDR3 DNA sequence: TGTGCCAGCAGCCGGACCTTGAACACTGAAGCTTTCTTT. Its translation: CASSRTLNTEAFF.